This T cell receptor (beta chain) was captured in a study of identifying expanded T cells in peripheral blood. Overall study findings and caveats: Differentially abundant clones: around 1.2 between replicates, 15 to 17 at 2 to 3 weeks, 19 at four. Across healthy donors, higher total template counts meant significantly greater roughly two-week count variance.

No infections or other immune events were documented during collection. Concerning this clone: Its cognate antigen is unknown.

Data came from immunoSEQ multiplex PCR; TCRdb stores just in-frame clones and leaves some out. The sample shows 95,000 to 100,000 clones, roughly 85% of them seen only once. V shed 5 bases, J shed 2 bases, and the junction held 13 bases outside the gene matches. Germline lookup yields CDR1 SGHVS and CDR2 FQNEAQ. The CDR3 has 18 residues. The sequenced sample consisted of blood. This chain links TRBV7-8 with TRBJ1-2, with 11 bases aligning to TRBD1. The TCR comes from a person aged 18 to 70 in good health. CDR3 in DNA: TGTGCCAGCAGCCGAAAGGCGGACAGGGGGCTCTTGAACTATGGCTACACCTTC. Amino acids: CASSRKADRGLLNYGYTF.